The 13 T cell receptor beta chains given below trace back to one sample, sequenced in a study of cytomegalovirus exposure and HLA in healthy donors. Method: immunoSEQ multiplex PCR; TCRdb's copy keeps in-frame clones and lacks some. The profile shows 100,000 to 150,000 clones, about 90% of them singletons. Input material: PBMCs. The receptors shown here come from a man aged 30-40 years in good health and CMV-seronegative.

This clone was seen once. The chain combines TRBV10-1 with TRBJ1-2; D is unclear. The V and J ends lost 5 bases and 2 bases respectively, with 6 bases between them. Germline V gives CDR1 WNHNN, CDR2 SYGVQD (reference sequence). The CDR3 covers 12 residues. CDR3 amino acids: CASSTKNYGYTF. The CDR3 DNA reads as TGCGCCAGCAGTACTAAGAACTATGGCTACACCTTC.

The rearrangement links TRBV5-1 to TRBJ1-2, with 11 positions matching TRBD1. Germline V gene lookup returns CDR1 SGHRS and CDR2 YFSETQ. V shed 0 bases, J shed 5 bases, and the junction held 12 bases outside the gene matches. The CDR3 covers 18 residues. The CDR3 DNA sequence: TGCGCCAGCAGCTTGGTTGCCCCCGGACAGGGGGCAGGGTATGGCTACACCTTC. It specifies CASSLVAPGQGAGYGYTF.

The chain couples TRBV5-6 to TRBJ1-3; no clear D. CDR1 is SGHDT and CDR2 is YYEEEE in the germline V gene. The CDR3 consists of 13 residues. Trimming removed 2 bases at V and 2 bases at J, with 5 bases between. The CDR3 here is CASSFGAGNTIYF. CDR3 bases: TGTGCCAGCAGCTTCGGGGCTGGAAACACCATATATTTT.

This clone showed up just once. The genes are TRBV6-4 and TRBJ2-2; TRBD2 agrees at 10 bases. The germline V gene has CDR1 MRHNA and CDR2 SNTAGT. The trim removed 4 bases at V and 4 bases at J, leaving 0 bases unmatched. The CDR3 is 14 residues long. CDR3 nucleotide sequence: TGTGCCAGCAGTGCTAGCGGGAGCACCGGGGAGCTGTTTTTT. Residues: CASSASGSTGELFF.

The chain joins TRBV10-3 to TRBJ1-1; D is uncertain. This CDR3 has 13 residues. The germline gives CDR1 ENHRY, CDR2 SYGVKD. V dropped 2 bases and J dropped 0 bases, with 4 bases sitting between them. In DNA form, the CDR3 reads TGTGCCATCAGTGAGCAGGTGAACACTGAAGCTTTCTTT. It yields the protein CAISEQVNTEAFF.

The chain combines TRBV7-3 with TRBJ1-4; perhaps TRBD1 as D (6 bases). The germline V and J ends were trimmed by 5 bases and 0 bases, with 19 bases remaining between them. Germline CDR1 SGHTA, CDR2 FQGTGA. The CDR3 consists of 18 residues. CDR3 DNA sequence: TGTGCCAGCAGCCCCCAGGGGCGCCTACAAGCAACTAATGAAAAACTGTTTTTT. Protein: CASSPQGRLQATNEKLFF. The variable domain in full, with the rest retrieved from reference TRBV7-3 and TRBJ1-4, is GAGVSQTPSNKVTEKGKYVELRCDPISGHTALYWYRQSLGQGPEFLIYFQGTGAADDSGLPNDRFFAVRPEGSVSTLKIQRTERGDSAVYLCASSPQGRLQATNEKLFFGSGTQLSVL.

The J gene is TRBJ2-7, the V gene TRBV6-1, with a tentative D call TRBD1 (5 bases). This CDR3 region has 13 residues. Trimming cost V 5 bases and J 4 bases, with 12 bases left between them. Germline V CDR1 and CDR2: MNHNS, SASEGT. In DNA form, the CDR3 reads TGTGCCAGCAGTTCAGGGATCTCGTACGAGCAGTACTTC. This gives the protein CASSSGISYEQYF.

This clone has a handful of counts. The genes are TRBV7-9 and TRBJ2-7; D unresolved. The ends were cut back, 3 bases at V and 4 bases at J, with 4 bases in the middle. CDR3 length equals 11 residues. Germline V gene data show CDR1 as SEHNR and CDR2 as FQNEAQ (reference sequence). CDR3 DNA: TGTGCCAGCAGCTTGCAGTACGAGCAGTACTTC. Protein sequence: CASSLQYEQYF.

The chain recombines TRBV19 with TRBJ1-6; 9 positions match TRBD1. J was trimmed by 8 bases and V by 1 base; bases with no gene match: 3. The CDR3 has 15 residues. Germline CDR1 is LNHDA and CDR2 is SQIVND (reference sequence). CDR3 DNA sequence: TGTGCCAGTAGTATAGGGGACAGGGCGGATTCACCCCTCCACTTT. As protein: CASSIGDRADSPLHF.

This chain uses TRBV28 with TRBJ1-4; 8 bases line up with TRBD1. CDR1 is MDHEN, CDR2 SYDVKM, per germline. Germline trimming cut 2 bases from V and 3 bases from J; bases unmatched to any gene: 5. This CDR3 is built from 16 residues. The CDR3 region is CASSLQGAFSNEKLFF. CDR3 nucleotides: TGTGCCAGCAGTTTACAGGGGGCTTTTTCTAATGAAAAACTGTTTTTT.

The CDR3 is CARTGTNTEAFF. As DNA, the CDR3 is TGTGCCAGGACAGGAACGAACACTGAAGCTTTCTTT. This rearrangement joins TRBV2 to TRBJ1-1; D might be TRBD1 (6 bases). Germline V gene sequence: CDR1 SNHLY, CDR2 FYNNEI. The CDR3 runs 12 residues. Trimming pared 9 bases from V and 1 base from J, leaving 9 bases between.

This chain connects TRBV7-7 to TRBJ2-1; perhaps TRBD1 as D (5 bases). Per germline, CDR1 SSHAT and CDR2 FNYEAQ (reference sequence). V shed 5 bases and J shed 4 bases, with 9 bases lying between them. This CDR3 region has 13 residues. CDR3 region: CASSINRYNEQFF. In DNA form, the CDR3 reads TGTGCCAGCAGCATCAACAGGTACAATGAGCAGTTCTTC. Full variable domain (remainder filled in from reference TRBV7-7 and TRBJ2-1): GAGVSQSPRYKVTKRGQDVTLRCDPISSHATLYWYQQALGQGPEFLTYFNYEAQPDKSGLPSDRFSAERPEGSISTLTIQRTEQRDSAMYRCASSINRYNEQFFGPGTRLTVL.

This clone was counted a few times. CDR3 loop: CASSLLGDRQYF. DNA of the CDR3: TGTGCCAGCAGCTTACTAGGTGATCGGCAGTACTTC. The V call is TRBV7-9, the J call TRBJ2-7; D uncertain. V was trimmed by 2 bases and J by 9 bases, leaving 11 bases between them. Germline lookup yields CDR1 SEHNR and CDR2 FQNEAQ (reference sequence). This CDR3 has 12 amino acids.